This passage covers 11 T cell receptor beta chains from one sample sequenced in a study of blood T cell repertoires in COVID-19. Using immunoSEQ multiplex PCR, the repertoire was profiled, and TCRdb retains in-frame clones only, with some absent. Counted here are approximately 44,000 clones, more than 80% occurring once; the ten biggest clones make up just under 8.5%. Input material: peripheral blood. Every receptor here comes from a man aged 60-69 years with active COVID-19.

This chain links TRBV27 with TRBJ1-2; no clear D gene. This CDR3 comprises 17 residues. V was pared by 4 bases and J by 8 bases, with 26 bases between. Germline V gene lookup returns CDR1 MNHEY and CDR2 SMNVEV (reference sequence). The chain's CDR3 is CASSSRSNREGLSGYTF. DNA of the CDR3: TGTGCCAGCAGTTCTAGGTCTAACCGGGAGGGCCTCAGCGGCTACACCTTC.

V is TRBV4-2 and J is TRBJ2-7; D is unresolved. The CDR3 totals 13 residues. Germline V CDR1 and CDR2: LGHNA, YNFKEQ. V lost 0 bases and J lost 13, with 16 bases in between. CDR3 sequence reads: CASSQEPGLLGYF. The CDR3 bases are TGTGCCAGCAGCCAAGAGCCAGGCCTCCTGGGCTACTTC.

The rearrangement joins TRBV28 to TRBJ2-3, with 8 bases identical to TRBD2. CDR1 is MDHEN, CDR2 SYDVKM, per germline. The CDR3 is 15 amino acids. The J segment lost 7 bases and the V segment lost 7 bases, leaving 13 bases of the junction unmatched. CDR3 nucleotides: TGTGCCAGCAAAAGTAGCGGGACCCCGTCGAATACGCAGTATTTT. This sequence encodes CASKSSGTPSNTQYF.

V usage is TRBV19 and J usage is TRBJ1-4; 8 nucleotides agree with TRBD1. Per the germline V gene, CDR1 is LNHDA and CDR2 is SQIVND (reference sequence). V dropped 10 bases and J dropped 8; count of bases not matched to a gene: 9. The CDR3 covers 13 residues. This chain's CDR3 is CATRQGLVEKLFF. In DNA form, the CDR3 reads TGTGCCACCAGACAGGGGCTCGTCGAAAAACTGTTTTTT.

V is TRBV3-1 (or the pseudogene TRBV3-2) and J is TRBJ2-3; 9 bases match TRBD2. This CDR3 has 17 amino acids. The junction had 12 bases not matched to a gene; V was cut back by 0 bases and J by 8 bases. The germline CDR1 and CDR2 sequences are LGHDT and YNNKEL (reference sequence). CDR3: CASSQEGLAGPVVTQYF. The CDR3 DNA follows: TGTGCCAGCAGCCAAGAAGGGCTAGCGGGGCCAGTAGTTACGCAGTATTTT.

The chain employs TRBV5-1 and TRBJ2-3; TRBD1 matches 7 bases. The germline V gene has CDR1 SGHRS and CDR2 YFSETQ. V lost 3 bases to trimming and J lost 5 bases; unmatched junction nucleotides: 15. The CDR3 has 17 amino acids. The CDR3 sequence is CASSWTGQRSGGDTQYF. CDR3 bases: TGCGCCAGCAGCTGGACAGGACAGCGAAGTGGTGGAGATACGCAGTATTTT.

The rearrangement links TRBV6-6 to TRBJ2-7, with D possibly being TRBD2 (5 bases). Trimming shortened V by 2 bases and J by 0 bases, and 11 bases separated the two germline ends. The germline CDR1 and CDR2 sequences are MNHNY and SVGAGI (reference sequence). The CDR3 runs 15 residues. CDR3 DNA sequence: TGTGCCAGCAGTTACGCGGGCGCGAGCTCCTACGAGCAGTACTTC. Translation: CASSYAGASSYEQYF.

This chain connects TRBV5-1 to TRBJ2-5, with 14 bases aligning to TRBD2. The germline CDR1 and CDR2 sequences are SGHRS and YFSETQ. The CDR3 runs to 16 residues. J gave up 5 bases and V 3 bases, and 6 bases lay outside the gene matches. CDR3: CASSSGLAGVLETQYF. CDR3 coding DNA: TGCGCCAGCAGCTCGGGACTAGCGGGAGTATTGGAGACCCAGTACTTC.

J is TRBJ2-7 and V is TRBV9, with a possible D match to TRBD2 (6 bases). The length of the CDR3 is 14 residues. Trimming took 4 bases from V and 4 from J, leaving 15 bases between them. Per the germline V gene, CDR1 is SGDLS and CDR2 is YYNGEE. This chain's CDR3 is CASSPRTGGYEQYF. The CDR3 coding sequence is TGTGCCAGCAGCCCCCGTACCGGGGGATACGAGCAGTACTTC.

This chain connects TRBV30 to TRBJ1-6; a possible D gene is TRBD1 (6 bases). V was trimmed by 0 bases and J by 6 bases, leaving 12 bases between them. CDR3 length equals 15 residues. Looked up from germline, CDR1 is GTSNPN and CDR2 is SVGIG (reference sequence). CDR3 residues: CAWSVAGAGNSPLHF. CDR3 in DNA: TGTGCCTGGAGTGTAGCGGGGGCAGGTAATTCACCCCTCCACTTT.

The rearrangement links TRBV20-1 to TRBJ2-3, with D hard to call. Trimming cost V 6 bases and J 1 base, with 17 bases left between them. Germline assignment: CDR1 DFQATT and CDR2 SNEGSKA (reference sequence). The CDR3 is 15 amino acids. As DNA, the CDR3 is TGCAGTGCCAGTGGGCTGACTTGGGGCACAGATACGCAGTATTTT. Its protein is CSASGLTWGTDTQYF.